The 18 T cell receptor beta chains below come from one sample, sequenced in a study of Ad26.COV2.S vaccination and SARS-CoV-2 variants. Sample treatment: around 19 received Ad26.COV2.S at low or high dose, single or two shots; about 5 received placebo; per-sample allocation not given. Collection of the samples took place on day 63 after the first injection of vaccine or placebo. TCRdb's table, derived via immunoSEQ multiplex PCR, lists solely in-frame clones and lacks some. The table includes more than 300,000 clones, 80% to 90% detected once. Sequencing was performed on peripheral blood, taken in a trial of Ad26.COV2.S vaccine versus placebo. The receptors derive from a person aged 18 to 65 who received the Ad26.COV2.S COVID-19 vaccine or a placebo.

The rearrangement links TRBV6-5 to TRBJ1-1; tentatively, D is TRBD1 (5 bases). CDR1 MNHEY and CDR2 SVGAGI come from the germline V gene. This CDR3 is built from 15 residues. The ends were cut back, 5 bases at V and 2 bases at J, with 15 bases in the middle. CDR3 amino acids: CASSTGGWGNTEAFF. CDR3 nucleotides: TGTGCCAGCAGTACTGGGGGTTGGGGAAACACTGAAGCTTTCTTT.

V gene TRBV2 combines with J gene TRBJ1-4; possible D gene TRBD1, 6 bases. Germline loops: CDR1 SNHLY, CDR2 FYNNEI. Deletions cut 7 bases from V and 13 bases from J, with 19 bases between. CDR3 length: 13 residues. CDR3 sequence: CASTGTRGEGLFF. The CDR3 nucleotides read TGTGCCAGCACTGGGACAAGGGGTGAAGGACTGTTTTTT.

V and J are TRBV10-1 and TRBJ2-7; possible D gene TRBD1, 6 bases. Trimming took 2 bases from V and 2 from J, leaving 10 bases between them. CDR3 length equals 14 residues. The V gene's germline CDR1 is WNHNN and CDR2 SYGVQD (reference sequence). In nucleotides, the CDR3 is TGCGCCAGCAGTGAGGGCAGGGGAACCTACGAGCAGTACTTC. Its translation: CASSEGRGTYEQYF.

The CDR3 bases are TGTGCCAGCAGCTCGACAGGGGGCACCCGTTTCTCTGGAAACACCATATATTTT. Translation: CASSSTGGTRFSGNTIYF. The rearrangement uses TRBV5-5 and TRBJ1-3; TRBD1 agrees at 10 bases. This CDR3 region has 18 residues. CDR1 is SGHKS and CDR2 is YYEKEE in the germline V gene (reference sequence). V was clipped by 3 bases and J by 0 bases; unmatched bases: 9.

V usage is TRBV28 and J usage is TRBJ1-5; 7 bases map to TRBD1. The CDR3 has 13 amino acids. J gave up 4 bases and V 8 bases, and 5 bases lay outside the gene matches. In germline, CDR1 is MDHEN, CDR2 SYDVKM. CDR3 in DNA: TGTGCCAGCGACAGGGAAGAAAATCAGCCCCAGCATTTT. Encoded protein: CASDREENQPQHF.

This chain joins TRBV7-6 and TRBJ2-7; 9 bases are a match to TRBD1. The length of the CDR3 is 16 residues. J lost 5 bases, V lost 6 bases, and 14 bases had no gene match. The V gene's germline CDR1 is SGHVS and CDR2 FNYEAQ. CDR3 DNA sequence: TGTGCCAGCAGTATTGGGACAGGGAAAAATTCAGACGAGCAGTACTTC. Translated, it gives CASSIGTGKNSDEQYF.

This clone was counted between two and nine times. V usage is TRBV24-1 and J usage is TRBJ2-2; 9 bases match TRBD2. Trimming at V came to 3 bases and at J to 7 bases, leaving 8 bases not matched to a gene. Germline loops: CDR1 KGHDR, CDR2 SFDVKD. This CDR3 spans 16 amino acids. The DNA for the CDR3 is TGTGCCACCAGTGATCCACAAGCTAGCGGGAACGGGGAGCTGTTTTTT. Protein: CATSDPQASGNGELFF.

V gene TRBV10-2 combines with J gene TRBJ1-4, with 9 nucleotides matching TRBD1. In germline, CDR1 is WSHSY, CDR2 SAAADI. The ends lost 5 bases at V and 0 bases at J; junction bases unmatched: 4. The length of the CDR3 is 16 residues. DNA of the CDR3: TGCGCCAGCAGTCCCGGGACAGGGACAACTAATGAAAAACTGTTTTTT. This codes for CASSPGTGTTNEKLFF.

V is TRBV7-9 and J is TRBJ2-5, with D maybe TRBD1 (6 bases). V was cut by 5 bases and J by 5 bases, with 12 bases left in between. Germline loops: CDR1 SEHNR, CDR2 FQNEAQ (reference sequence). This CDR3 contains 13 residues. CDR3 loop: CASSPGVGETQYF. The CDR3 nucleotides read TGTGCCAGCAGCCCAGGGGTCGGGGAGACCCAGTACTTC.

The genes are TRBV30 and TRBJ2-2, with a possible D match to TRBD1 (5 bases). V lost 2 bases to trimming and J lost 4 bases, with 14 bases between them. The CDR3 extends over 15 amino acids. CDR1 and CDR2 from the germline V gene are GTSNPN and SVGIG (reference sequence). For the CDR3, the DNA is TGTGCCTGGAGTACTGGGGCAGGGCCCACCGGGGAGCTGTTTTTT. It specifies CAWSTGAGPTGELFF.

The chain employs TRBV5-1 and TRBJ2-1, with 9 bases that match TRBD1. The CDR3 extends over 15 amino acids. Germline trimming cut 5 bases from V and 7 bases from J; bases unmatched to any gene: 10. The germline CDR1 and CDR2 sequences are SGHRS and YFSETQ. This CDR3 reads CASRWGTGTQNEQFF. CDR3 DNA: TGCGCCAGCAGGTGGGGGACAGGGACACAGAATGAGCAGTTCTTC.

This clone was counted a few times. This chain links TRBV24-1 with TRBJ2-1, with TRBD1 as a possible D gene (6 bases). With 0 bases removed from V and 4 bases from J, the gap between germline ends came to 9 bases. This CDR3 has 15 residues. The germline V gene has CDR1 KGHDR and CDR2 SFDVKD. CDR3 in amino acids: CATSDLGGRYNEQFF. Written as DNA, the CDR3 is TGTGCCACCAGTGATTTGGGGGGCAGGTACAATGAGCAGTTCTTC.

The chain links TRBV28 to TRBJ2-7; 7 bases map to TRBD1. The CDR3 has 14 amino acids. Losses at the gene ends were 2 bases for V and 2 bases for J; bases not matched to a gene: 3. CDR1 and CDR2 (germline): MDHEN, SYDVKM. The CDR3 DNA sequence: TGTGCCAGCAGTTTACTCGGACAGGCCTACGAGCAGTACTTC. This codes for CASSLLGQAYEQYF.

V usage is TRBV5-6 and J usage is TRBJ2-7; tentative D call: TRBD2 (5 bases). Germline V gene data show CDR1 as SGHDT and CDR2 as YYEEEE. V dropped 3 bases and J dropped 9 bases, with 16 bases sitting between them. The CDR3 has 13 amino acids. CDR3 region: CASSYGLPFVQYF. The CDR3 DNA sequence: TGTGCCAGCAGCTATGGACTCCCCTTTGTGCAGTACTTC.

The V call is TRBV12-3 or TRBV12-4, the J call TRBJ1-2; D might be TRBD1 (5 bases). There are 13 residues in the CDR3. V was cut by 6 bases and J by 6 bases, with 14 bases left in between. CDR3 loop: CASSLDMSHGYTF. The CDR3, as DNA: TGTGCCAGCAGCCTGGACATGTCTCATGGCTACACCTTC.

V usage is TRBV19 and J usage is TRBJ1-1; no definite D call. Germline assignment: CDR1 LNHDA and CDR2 SQIVND (reference sequence). The V end lost 9 bases, the J end lost 2 bases, and 10 bases lay between the germline ends. This CDR3 has 12 amino acids. The CDR3 sequence is CASATLNTEAFF. CDR3 in DNA: TGTGCCAGCGCGACACTTAACACTGAAGCTTTCTTT.

The chain uses TRBV19 and TRBJ2-2; 11 nucleotides match TRBD2. V lost 6 bases and J lost 2; bases outside the gene matches: 5. The CDR3 runs 16 residues. CDR1 is LNHDA, CDR2 SQIVND, per germline (reference sequence). CDR3 protein: CASRYSGGANTGELFF. The CDR3 DNA sequence: TGTGCCAGTAGGTATAGCGGGGGGGCCAACACCGGGGAGCTGTTTTTT.

The chain joins TRBV5-3 to TRBJ1-5; D call uncertain. TRBV5-3 qualifies as an ORF whose function is uncertain. The V and J ends lost 2 bases and 3 bases respectively, with 6 bases between them. This CDR3 region has 13 residues. CDR3: CARSFFHNQPQHF. The CDR3 coding sequence is TGTGCCAGAAGCTTCTTCCACAATCAGCCCCAGCATTTT.